What follows are 20 T cell receptor beta chains derived from one specimen sequenced in a study of T cells in localized non-small cell lung cancer. Profiling relied on immunoSEQ multiplex PCR, and the TCRdb table lists in-frame clones only, not all of them. The profile covers 75,000 to 85,000 clones, with 75% to 85% appearing a single time and approximately 9.6% taken by the ten largest. This specimen was peripheral blood, taken before any cancer treatment. The receptors come from a female donor over 55 with stage I lung adenocarcinoma.

On this clone: Other DNA sequences of this sample code for an identical CDR3. This chain links TRBV7-6 with TRBJ1-1; D gene uncertain. Germline loops: CDR1 SGHVS, CDR2 FNYEAQ. This CDR3 contains 13 residues. Trimming shortened V by 1 base and J by 1 base, and 4 bases separated the two germline ends. CDR3 in DNA: TGTGCCAGCAGCTTAGGGGAGAACACTGAAGCTTTCTTT. Translation gives CASSLGENTEAFF.

This chain uses TRBV9 with TRBJ2-2, with TRBD2 as a possible D gene (6 bases). The CDR3 extends over 14 amino acids. Trimming pared 3 bases from V and 4 bases from J, leaving 10 bases between. Germline CDR1 SGDLS, CDR2 YYNGEE. The CDR3 bases are TGTGCCAGCAGCGCGGGAGCGGTCACCGGGGAGCTGTTTTTT. Its protein product is CASSAGAVTGELFF.

The rearrangement uses TRBV5-4 and TRBJ2-6, with D perhaps matching TRBD1 (5 bases). Germline CDR1 and CDR2: SGHNT and YYREEE (reference sequence). The CDR3 runs to 15 residues. Trimming cost V 4 bases and J 0 bases, with 8 bases left between them. CDR3 DNA: TGTGCCAGCAGCCAGGGCGGCTCTGGGGCCAACGTCCTGACTTTC. Translated, it gives CASSQGGSGANVLTF.

The chain uses TRBV7-8 and TRBJ2-1; either TRBD1 or TRBD2 may fit D (5 bases each). Germline CDR1 and CDR2: SGHVS and FQNEAQ. This CDR3 contains 16 residues. V dropped 0 bases and J dropped 10 bases, with 19 bases sitting between them. CDR3 nucleotide sequence: TGTGCCAGCAGCTTAGCGTCGGGACGCTCACGCGGGGAGCAGTTCTTC. It is translated as CASSLASGRSRGEQFF.

This clone occurred once. The chain carries TRBV11-1 and TRBJ2-5, with D perhaps being TRBD1 or TRBD2 (5 bases each). The V gene lost 6 bases and the J gene lost 2 bases, with 13 bases spanning the gap. CDR3 size: 14 residues. CDR1 and CDR2 from the germline V gene are SGHAT and FQDESV (reference sequence). Here the CDR3 reads CASRANGAQETQYF. CDR3 in DNA: TGTGCCAGCAGGGCTAACGGGGCACAAGAGACCCAGTACTTC.

The chain couples TRBV11-2 to TRBJ2-7, with D perhaps TRBD2 (5 bases). Deletions cut 0 bases from V and 3 bases from J, with 9 bases between. The germline V gene has CDR1 SGHAT and CDR2 FQNNGV. This CDR3 contains 14 residues. The CDR3 region is CASSLDTLGYEQYF. CDR3 nucleotide sequence: TGTGCCAGCAGCTTAGATACACTAGGCTACGAGCAGTACTTC.

This chain uses TRBV28 with TRBJ2-3; 11 bases fit TRBD2. The CDR3 covers 15 residues. V dropped 4 bases and J dropped 2; count of bases not matched to a gene: 2. Germline values: CDR1 MDHEN, CDR2 SYDVKM. The CDR3 DNA reads as TGTGCCAGCAGTTCGGGACTAGCGGACACAGATACGCAGTATTTT. Protein: CASSSGLADTDTQYF.

By proportion, this clone is medium-sized. The rearrangement uses TRBV7-6 and TRBJ2-7, with D maybe TRBD1 (5 bases). Germline V gives CDR1 SGHVS, CDR2 FNYEAQ. Trimming pared 5 bases from V and 4 bases from J, leaving 9 bases between. This CDR3 is built from 12 residues. DNA of the CDR3: TGTGCCAGCAGCAAGACAGCATACGAGCAGTACTTC. Encoded protein: CASSKTAYEQYF.

This clone appeared a few times. This sequence joins TRBV18 and TRBJ2-7, with 7 bases lining up with TRBD1. Germline V gene sequence: CDR1 KGHSH, CDR2 LQKENI. The V gene end was trimmed by 2 bases and the J gene end by 3 bases; junction bases not matched to a gene: 4. This CDR3 spans 14 amino acids. CDR3 DNA sequence: TGTGCCAGCTCACCAATCCCAGGGGGCTACGAGCAGTACTTC. This codes for CASSPIPGGYEQYF.

V and J are TRBV27 and TRBJ2-5, with 10 bases that match TRBD2. J lost 4 bases, V lost 10 bases, and 12 bases had no gene match. The germline CDR1 and CDR2 sequences are MNHEY and SMNVEV (reference sequence). This CDR3 is 15 amino acids long. The CDR3 region is CATRSLAGERETQYF. CDR3 bases: TGTGCCACCCGAAGCCTAGCGGGAGAGAGAGAGACCCAGTACTTC.

This chain links TRBV28 with TRBJ1-4, with 7 bases that match TRBD1. This CDR3 has 14 amino acids. Germline CDR1 MDHEN, CDR2 SYDVKM. The ends lost 5 bases at V and 7 bases at J; junction bases unmatched: 7. The CDR3 spells CASSIRGDREKLFF. In nucleotides, the CDR3 is TGTGCCAGCAGTATCAGGGGGGATCGTGAAAAACTGTTTTTT.

This chain connects TRBV7-3 to TRBJ2-2; the D gene is possibly TRBD2 (6 bases). Per germline, CDR1 SGHTA and CDR2 FQGTGA. There are 14 residues in the CDR3. Trimming shortened V by 2 bases and J by 7 bases, and 11 bases separated the two germline ends. CDR3 DNA sequence: TGTGCCAGCAGCTTAGCGGGGCTGGGCGGGGAGCTGTTTTTT. This translates into CASSLAGLGGELFF.

The chain has TRBV28 and TRBJ1-4, with D unclear. CDR3 size: 12 residues. V was trimmed by 2 bases and J by 9 bases, leaving 7 bases between them. Germline V CDR1 and CDR2: MDHEN, SYDVKM. This CDR3 reads CASSLAIQKLFF. The CDR3 DNA follows: TGTGCCAGCAGTTTAGCCATACAAAAACTGTTTTTT.

The rearrangement links TRBV9 to TRBJ1-3, with 9 bases aligning to TRBD1. The CDR3 contains 14 residues. Germline CDR1 is SGDLS and CDR2 is YYNGEE. The junction had 3 bases not matched to a gene; V was cut back by 4 bases and J by 4 bases. The DNA of the CDR3 is TGTGCCAGCAGCAGGACAGGGGAAGGAAACACCATATATTTT. Protein sequence: CASSRTGEGNTIYF.

The rearrangement links TRBV5-6 to TRBJ2-6; D tentatively fits TRBD1 or TRBD2 (6 bases each). Trimming pared 4 bases from V and 0 bases from J, leaving 11 bases between. Germline-derived CDR1 and CDR2 are SGHDT and YYEEEE. The CDR3 is 16 residues long. CDR3 coding DNA: TGTGCCAGCAGCGGGGGGCCCAGCTCTGGGGCCAACGTCCTGACTTTC. Its protein is CASSGGPSSGANVLTF.

This clone has a handful of counts. The chain couples TRBV28 to TRBJ2-7; no reliable D call. The CDR3 sequence is 13 residues long. V gave up 2 bases and J gave up 2 bases, with 7 bases separating them. Germline CDR1 reads MDHEN; CDR2 reads SYDVKM. The CDR3 DNA follows: TGTGCCAGCAGTTTAGCGGATACCTACGAGCAGTACTTC. This sequence encodes CASSLADTYEQYF.

This chain joins TRBV4-1 and TRBJ1-2; 8 bases are shared with TRBD1. This CDR3 has 15 amino acids. V trimming: 1 base; J trimming: 3 bases; junction bases outside the gene matches: 4. Germline V CDR1 and CDR2: MGHRA, YSYEKL. The CDR3 spells CASSQGARGHYGYTF. The DNA for the CDR3 is TGCGCCAGCAGCCAAGGTGCCAGGGGGCACTATGGCTACACCTTC.

The J gene is TRBJ2-7, the V gene TRBV7-8, with 8 bases that match TRBD2. CDR1 is SGHVS and CDR2 is FQNEAQ in the germline V gene. The CDR3 loop spans 15 amino acids. The ends lost 3 bases at V and 4 bases at J; junction bases unmatched: 8. CDR3 sequence: CASSFPGLGPYEQYF. The CDR3 DNA sequence: TGTGCCAGCAGCTTTCCGGGACTAGGGCCTTACGAGCAGTACTTC.

This sequence joins TRBV6-5 and TRBJ1-1; D is perhaps TRBD1 (6 bases). There are 14 residues in the CDR3. Per the germline V gene, CDR1 is MNHEY and CDR2 is SVGAGI. Deletions cut 5 bases from V and 0 bases from J, with 10 bases between. The CDR3 DNA is TGTGCCAGCAGTGTTGGACAGATGAACACTGAAGCTTTCTTT. It is translated as CASSVGQMNTEAFF.

J is TRBJ2-2 and V is TRBV7-6; D uncertain. The V end lost 1 base, the J end lost 5 bases, and 11 bases lay between the germline ends. Germline V CDR1 and CDR2: SGHVS, FNYEAQ. There are 15 residues in the CDR3. The CDR3 loop reads CASSLDVLGTGELFF. The DNA of the CDR3 is TGTGCCAGCAGCTTAGACGTCCTAGGGACCGGGGAGCTGTTTTTT.